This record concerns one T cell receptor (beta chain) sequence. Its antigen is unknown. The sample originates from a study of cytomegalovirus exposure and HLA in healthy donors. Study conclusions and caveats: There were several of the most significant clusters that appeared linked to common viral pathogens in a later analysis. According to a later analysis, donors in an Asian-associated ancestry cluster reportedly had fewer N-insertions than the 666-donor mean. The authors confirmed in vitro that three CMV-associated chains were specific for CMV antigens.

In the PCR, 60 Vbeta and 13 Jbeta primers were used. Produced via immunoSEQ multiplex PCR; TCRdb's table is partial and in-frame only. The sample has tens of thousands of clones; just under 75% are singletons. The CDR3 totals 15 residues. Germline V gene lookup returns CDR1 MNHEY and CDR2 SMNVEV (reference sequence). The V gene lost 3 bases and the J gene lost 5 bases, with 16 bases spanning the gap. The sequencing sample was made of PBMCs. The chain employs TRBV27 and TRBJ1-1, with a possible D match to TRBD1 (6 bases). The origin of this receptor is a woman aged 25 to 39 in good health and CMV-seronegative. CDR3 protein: CASSFEGRGLTEAFF. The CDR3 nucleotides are TGTGCCAGCAGTTTTGAGGGCAGGGGTCTGACTGAAGCTTTCTTT.